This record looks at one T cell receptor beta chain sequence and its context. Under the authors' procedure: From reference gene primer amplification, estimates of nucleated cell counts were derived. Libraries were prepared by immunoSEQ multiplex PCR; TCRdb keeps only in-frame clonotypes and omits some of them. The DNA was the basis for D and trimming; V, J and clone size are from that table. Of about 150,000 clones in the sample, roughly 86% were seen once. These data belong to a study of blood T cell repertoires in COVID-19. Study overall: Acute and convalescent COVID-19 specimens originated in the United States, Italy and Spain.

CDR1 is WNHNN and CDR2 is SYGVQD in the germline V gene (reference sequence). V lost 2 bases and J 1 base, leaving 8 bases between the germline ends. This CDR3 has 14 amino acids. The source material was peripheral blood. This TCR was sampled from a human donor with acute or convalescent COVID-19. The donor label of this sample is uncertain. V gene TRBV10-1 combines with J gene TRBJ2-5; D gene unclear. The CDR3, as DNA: TGCGCCAGCAGTGAGAGCCAGGCCCAAGAGACCCAGTACTTC. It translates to CASSESQAQETQYF.